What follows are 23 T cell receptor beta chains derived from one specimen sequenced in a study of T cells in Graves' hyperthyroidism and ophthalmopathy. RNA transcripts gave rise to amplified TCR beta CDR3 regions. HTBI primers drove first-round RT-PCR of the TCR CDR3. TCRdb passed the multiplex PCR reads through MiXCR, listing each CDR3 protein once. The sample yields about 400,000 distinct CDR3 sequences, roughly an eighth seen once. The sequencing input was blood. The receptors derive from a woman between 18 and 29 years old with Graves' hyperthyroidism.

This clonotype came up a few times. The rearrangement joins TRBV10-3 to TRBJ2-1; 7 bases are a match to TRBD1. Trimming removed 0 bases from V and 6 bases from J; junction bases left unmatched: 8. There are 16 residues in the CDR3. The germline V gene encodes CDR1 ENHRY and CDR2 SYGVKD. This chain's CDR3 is CAISESLRQGANEQFF. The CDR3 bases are TGTGCCATCAGTGAGTCCTTGAGACAGGGCGCCAATGAGCAGTTCTTC.

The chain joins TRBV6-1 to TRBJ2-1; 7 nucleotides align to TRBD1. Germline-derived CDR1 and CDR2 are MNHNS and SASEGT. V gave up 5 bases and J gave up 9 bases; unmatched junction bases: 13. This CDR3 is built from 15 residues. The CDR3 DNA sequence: TGTGCCAGCAGTAAAGACAGGGTCCCCTTTAGTGAGCAGTTCTTC. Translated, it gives CASSKDRVPFSEQFF.

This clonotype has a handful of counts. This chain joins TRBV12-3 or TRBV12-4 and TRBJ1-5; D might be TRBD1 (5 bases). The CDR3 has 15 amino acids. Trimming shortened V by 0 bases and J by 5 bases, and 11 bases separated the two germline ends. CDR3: CASSLAAGMDQPQHF. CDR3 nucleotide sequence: TGTGCCAGCAGTTTAGCCGCAGGGATGGATCAGCCCCAGCATTTT.

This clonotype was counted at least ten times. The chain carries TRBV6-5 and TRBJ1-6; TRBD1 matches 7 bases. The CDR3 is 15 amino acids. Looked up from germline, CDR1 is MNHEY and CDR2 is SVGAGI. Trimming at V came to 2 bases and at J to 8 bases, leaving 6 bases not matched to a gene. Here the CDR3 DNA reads TGTGCCAGCAGTTACACGACAGGGTCGGATTCACCCCTCCACTTT. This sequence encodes CASSYTTGSDSPLHF.

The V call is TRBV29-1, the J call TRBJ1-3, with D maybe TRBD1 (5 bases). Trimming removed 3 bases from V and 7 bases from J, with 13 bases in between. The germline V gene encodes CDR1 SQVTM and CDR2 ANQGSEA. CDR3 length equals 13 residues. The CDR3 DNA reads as TGCAGCGTTGAGGGCCAGGGAGTGAACACCATATATTTT. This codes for CSVEGQGVNTIYF.

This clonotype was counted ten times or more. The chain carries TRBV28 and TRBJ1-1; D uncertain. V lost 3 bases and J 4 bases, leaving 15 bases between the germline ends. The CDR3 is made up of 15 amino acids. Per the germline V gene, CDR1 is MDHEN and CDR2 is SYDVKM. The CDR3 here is CASSLVLVGSTEAFF. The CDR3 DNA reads TGTGCCAGCAGTTTGGTGTTGGTGGGTAGCACTGAAGCTTTCTTT.

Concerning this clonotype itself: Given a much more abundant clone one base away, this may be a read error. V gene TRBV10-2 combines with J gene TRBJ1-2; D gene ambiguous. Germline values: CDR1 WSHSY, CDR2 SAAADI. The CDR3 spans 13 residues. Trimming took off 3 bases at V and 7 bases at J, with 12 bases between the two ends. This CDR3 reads CASSDRISCGYTF. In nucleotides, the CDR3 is TGCGCCAGCAGTGACCGGATCTCCTGTGGCTACACCTTC.

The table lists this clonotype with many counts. The CDR3 loop reads CASSPRGGDNEQFF. CDR3 coding DNA: TGTGCCAGCAGCCCCCGGGGTGGGGACAATGAGCAGTTCTTC. The V and J genes are TRBV13 and TRBJ2-1, with a weak D call TRBD2 (5 bases). Trimming took off 5 bases at V and 5 bases at J, with 13 bases between the two ends. This CDR3 spans 14 amino acids. Germline lookup yields CDR1 PRHDT and CDR2 FYEKMQ (reference sequence).

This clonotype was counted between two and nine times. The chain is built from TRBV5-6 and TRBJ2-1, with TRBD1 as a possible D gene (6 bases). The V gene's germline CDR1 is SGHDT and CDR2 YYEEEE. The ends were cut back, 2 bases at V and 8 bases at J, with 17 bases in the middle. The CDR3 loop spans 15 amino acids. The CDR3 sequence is CASSLYRVLWDEQFF. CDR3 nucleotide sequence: TGTGCCAGCAGCTTATACAGGGTGCTTTGGGATGAGCAGTTCTTC.

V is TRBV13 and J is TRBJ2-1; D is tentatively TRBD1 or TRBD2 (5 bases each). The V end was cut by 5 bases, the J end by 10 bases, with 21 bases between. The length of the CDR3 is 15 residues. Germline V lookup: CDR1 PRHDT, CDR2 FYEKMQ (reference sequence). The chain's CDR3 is CASSRAWDLKGEQFF. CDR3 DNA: TGTGCCAGCAGCCGGGCTTGGGACCTTAAAGGAGAGCAGTTCTTC. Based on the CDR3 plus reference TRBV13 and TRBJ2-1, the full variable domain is AAGVIQSPRHLIKEKRETATLKCYPIPRHDTVYWYQQGPGQDPQFLISFYEKMQSDKGSIPDRFSAQQFSDYHSELNMSSLELGDSALYFCASSRAWDLKGEQFFGPGTRLTVL.

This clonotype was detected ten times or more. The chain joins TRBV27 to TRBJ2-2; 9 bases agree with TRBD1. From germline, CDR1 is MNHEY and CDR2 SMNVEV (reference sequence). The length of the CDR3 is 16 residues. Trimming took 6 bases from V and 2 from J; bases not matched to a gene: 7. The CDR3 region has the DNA TGTGCCAGCAGCCCCCCGGGACAGGGAAACACCGGGGAGCTGTTTTTT. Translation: CASSPPGQGNTGELFF.

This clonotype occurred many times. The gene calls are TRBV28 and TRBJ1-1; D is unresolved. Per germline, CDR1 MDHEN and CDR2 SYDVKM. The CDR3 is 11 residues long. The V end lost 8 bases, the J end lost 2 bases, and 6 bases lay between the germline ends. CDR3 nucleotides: TGTGCCAGCGAAGGTAACACTGAAGCTTTCTTT. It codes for CASEGNTEAFF.

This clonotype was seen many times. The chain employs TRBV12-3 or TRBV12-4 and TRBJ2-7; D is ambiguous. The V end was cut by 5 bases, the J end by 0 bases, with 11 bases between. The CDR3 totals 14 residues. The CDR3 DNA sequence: TGTGCCAGCAGTCCGGGTGTGGCCTCCTACGAGCAGTACTTC. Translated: CASSPGVASYEQYF.

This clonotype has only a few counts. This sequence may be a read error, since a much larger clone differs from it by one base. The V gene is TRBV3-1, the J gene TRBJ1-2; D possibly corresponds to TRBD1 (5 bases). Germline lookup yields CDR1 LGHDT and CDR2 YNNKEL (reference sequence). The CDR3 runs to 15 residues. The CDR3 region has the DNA TGTGCCGGCAGCCAAGAAAGGGTAGGGGACTATGGCTACACCTTC. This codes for CAGSQERVGDYGYTF.

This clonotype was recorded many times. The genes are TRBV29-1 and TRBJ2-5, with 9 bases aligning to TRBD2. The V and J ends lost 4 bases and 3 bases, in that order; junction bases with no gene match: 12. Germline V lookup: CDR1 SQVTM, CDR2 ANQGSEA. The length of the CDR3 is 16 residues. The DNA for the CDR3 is TGCAGCGTTGGACACCTCTTGACTAGCGGTAAAGAGACCCAGTACTTC. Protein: CSVGHLLTSGKETQYF.

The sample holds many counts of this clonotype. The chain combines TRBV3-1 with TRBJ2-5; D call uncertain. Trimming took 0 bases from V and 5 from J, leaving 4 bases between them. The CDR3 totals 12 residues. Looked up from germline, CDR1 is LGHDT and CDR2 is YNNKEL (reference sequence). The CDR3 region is CASSQDQETQYF. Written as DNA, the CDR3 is TGTGCCAGCAGCCAAGATCAGGAGACCCAGTACTTC.

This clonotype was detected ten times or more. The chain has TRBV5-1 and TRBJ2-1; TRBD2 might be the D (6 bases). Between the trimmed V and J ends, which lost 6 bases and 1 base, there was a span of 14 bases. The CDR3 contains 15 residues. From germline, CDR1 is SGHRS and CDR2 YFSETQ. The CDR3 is CASKPAGTSYNEQFF. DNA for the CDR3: TGCGCCAGCAAACCTGCCGGGACTTCCTACAATGAGCAGTTCTTC.

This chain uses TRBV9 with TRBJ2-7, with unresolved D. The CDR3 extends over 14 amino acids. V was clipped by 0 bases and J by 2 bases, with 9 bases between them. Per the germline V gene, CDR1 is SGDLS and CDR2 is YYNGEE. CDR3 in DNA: TGTGCCAGCAGCGTAGACCTAGGGACCTACGAGCAGTACTTC. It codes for CASSVDLGTYEQYF.

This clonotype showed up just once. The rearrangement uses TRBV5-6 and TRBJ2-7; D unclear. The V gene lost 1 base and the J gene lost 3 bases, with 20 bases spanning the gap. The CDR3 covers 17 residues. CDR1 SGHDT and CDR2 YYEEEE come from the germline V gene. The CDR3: CASSLPIWASVHYEQYF. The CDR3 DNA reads TGTGCCAGCAGCTTGCCCATTTGGGCGTCCGTACACTACGAGCAGTACTTC.

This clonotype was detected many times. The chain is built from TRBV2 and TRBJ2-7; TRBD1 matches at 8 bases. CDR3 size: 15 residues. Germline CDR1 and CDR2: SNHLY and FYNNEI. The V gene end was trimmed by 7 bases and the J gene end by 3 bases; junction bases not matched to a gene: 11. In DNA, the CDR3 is TGTGCCAGCAACGTAAGGGACAGGATTTACTACGAGCAGTACTTC. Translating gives CASNVRDRIYYEQYF.

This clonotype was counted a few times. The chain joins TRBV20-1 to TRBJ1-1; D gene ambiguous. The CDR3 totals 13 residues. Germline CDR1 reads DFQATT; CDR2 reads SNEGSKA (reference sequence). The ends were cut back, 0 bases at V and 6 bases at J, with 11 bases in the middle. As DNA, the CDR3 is TGCAGTGCTAGAGACCCGGTTGGGTCTGAAGCTTTCTTT. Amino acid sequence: CSARDPVGSEAFF.

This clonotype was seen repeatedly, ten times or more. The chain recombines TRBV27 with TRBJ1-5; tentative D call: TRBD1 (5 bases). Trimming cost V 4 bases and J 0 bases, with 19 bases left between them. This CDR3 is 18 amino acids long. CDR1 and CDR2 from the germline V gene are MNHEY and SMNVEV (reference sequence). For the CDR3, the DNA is TGTGCCAGCAGTTCAGATTTAGGACTCGGGGGTAGCAATCAGCCCCAGCATTTT. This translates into CASSSDLGLGGSNQPQHF.

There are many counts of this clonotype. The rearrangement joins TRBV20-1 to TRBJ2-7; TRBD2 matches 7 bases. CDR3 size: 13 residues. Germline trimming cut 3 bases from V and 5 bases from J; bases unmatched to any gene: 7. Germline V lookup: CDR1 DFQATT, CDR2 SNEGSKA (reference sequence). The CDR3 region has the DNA TGCAGTGCTAGGGGGCGGGAGTTACACGAGCAGTACTTC. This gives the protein CSARGRELHEQYF.